In its sample, the clone carrying this TCR beta chain was seen many times. What it recognizes is unknown. Trimming took off 0 bases at V and 2 bases at J, with 2 bases between the two ends. From germline, CDR1 is LNHNV and CDR2 YYDKDF (reference sequence). There are 13 residues in the CDR3. This record comes from a study of T cells in Graves' hyperthyroidism and ophthalmopathy. Study-wide results and caveats: Most expanded thyroid clonotypes above 0.001 recurred in blood.

Researchers took RNA transcripts and amplified the TCR beta CDR3 regions from them. A set of HTBI primers served as the primers for a first-round RT-PCR of the TCR CDR3. One entry per CDR3 protein results from TCRdb running MiXCR on the multiplex PCR reads. The sample holds 450,000 to 700,000 distinct CDR3 sequences, about half seen once. The rearrangement joins TRBV15 to TRBJ1-3; no definite D call. The receptor comes from an adult woman with Graves' disease, either hyperthyroidism or ophthalmopathy (not recorded which). The sample consisted of peripheral blood or thyroid tissue (not recorded which). The CDR3 protein is CATSRDPGNTIYF. The DNA of the CDR3 is TGTGCCACCAGCAGAGACCCTGGAAACACCATATATTTT.